This TCR beta chain was identified in a study of cytomegalovirus exposure and HLA in healthy donors. Study-level findings and limits: In presence/absence analyses, roughly uniform sequencing depth across donors was assumed. The study put some 150 TCR beta chains on its list as cytomegalovirus-associated. TCR beta sequences reportedly predicted the HLA-A and HLA-B alleles of most subjects accurately.

PCR involved 60 Vbeta and 13 Jbeta primers. Sequencing was performed with immunoSEQ multiplex PCR; in TCRdb, only in-frame clones are kept and a portion is missing. The table records 110,000 to 150,000 clones, around 77% of them present only once. As to this clone: Its specificity is unknown.

CDR3 size: 13 residues. V gave up 3 bases and J gave up 4 bases, with 10 bases separating them. Germline CDR1 SGDLS, CDR2 YYNGEE. The sequence derives from a woman aged 45 to 65 in good health and CMV-seronegative. Sequencing used PBMCs. This chain links TRBV9 with TRBJ1-2; TRBD1 might be the D (6 bases). CDR3 DNA sequence: TGTGCCAGCAGCGGGACAGACCTCTATGGCTACACCTTC. This sequence encodes CASSGTDLYGYTF.